Sequencing of this T cell receptor (beta chain) was carried out in a study of shared clonotypes between healthy human individuals. The naive CD8 population came from CD45RO-negative cells selected for CCR7, without terminally differentiated effector memory CD45RA+ cells. Germline V gives CDR1 SGHDT, CDR2 YYEEEE. V lost 1 base and J lost 3, with 13 bases in between. This CDR3 contains 15 residues. Profiling relied on immunoSEQ multiplex PCR, and the TCRdb table lists in-frame clones only, not all of them. The sample consists of over 2 million clones, around 96% of them appearing once. The sequenced material came from naive CD8+ T cells sorted from blood. The genes are TRBV5-6 and TRBJ1-2; D is possibly TRBD1 (5 bases). The TCR comes from a man between 18 and 29 years old in good health. This chain's CDR3 is CASSLPSGLDYGYTF. CDR3 DNA sequence: TGTGCCAGCAGCTTGCCCTCAGGGCTCGACTATGGCTACACCTTC.